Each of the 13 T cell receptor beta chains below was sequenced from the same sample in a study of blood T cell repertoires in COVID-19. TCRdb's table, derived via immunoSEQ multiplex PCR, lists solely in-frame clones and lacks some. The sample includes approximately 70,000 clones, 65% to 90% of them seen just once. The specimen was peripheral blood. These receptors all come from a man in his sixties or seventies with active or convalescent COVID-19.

The CDR3 loop reads CASSLRTGVDTQYF. In DNA, the CDR3 is TGTGCCAGCAGTTTACGTACGGGAGTGGATACGCAGTATTTT. The rearrangement uses TRBV27 and TRBJ2-3, with TRBD2 as a possible D gene (6 bases). V shed 2 bases and J shed 6 bases, with 12 bases lying between them. This CDR3 contains 14 residues. Germline loops: CDR1 MNHEY, CDR2 SMNVEV (reference sequence).

The CDR3 protein is CASSARDRPNSPLHF. DNA of the CDR3: TGTGCCAGCAGCGCCCGGGACAGGCCAAATTCACCCCTCCACTTT. The chain employs TRBV9 and TRBJ1-6, with TRBD1 identical over 8 bases. CDR1 and CDR2 (germline): SGDLS, YYNGEE. The trim removed 3 bases at V and 7 bases at J, leaving 6 bases unmatched. The CDR3 contains 15 residues.

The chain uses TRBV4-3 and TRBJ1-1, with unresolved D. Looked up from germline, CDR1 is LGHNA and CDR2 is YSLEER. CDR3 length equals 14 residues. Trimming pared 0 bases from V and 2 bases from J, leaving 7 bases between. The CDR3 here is CASSQDHRNTEAFF. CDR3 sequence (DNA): TGCGCCAGCAGCCAAGATCACAGAAACACTGAAGCTTTCTTT.

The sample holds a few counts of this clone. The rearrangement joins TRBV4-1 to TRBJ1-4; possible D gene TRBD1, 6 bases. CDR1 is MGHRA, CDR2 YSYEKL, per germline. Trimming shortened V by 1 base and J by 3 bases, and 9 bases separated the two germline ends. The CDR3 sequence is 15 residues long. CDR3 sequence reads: CASSQVDSPNEKLFF. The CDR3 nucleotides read TGCGCCAGCAGCCAAGTGGACAGCCCTAATGAAAAACTGTTTTTT.

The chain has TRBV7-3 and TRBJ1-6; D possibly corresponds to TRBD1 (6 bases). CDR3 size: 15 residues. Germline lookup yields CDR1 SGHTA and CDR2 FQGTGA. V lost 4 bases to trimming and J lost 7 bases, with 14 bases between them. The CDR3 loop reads CASSSGGGQNSPLHF. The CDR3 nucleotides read TGTGCCAGCAGCTCTGGCGGGGGGCAAAATTCACCCCTCCACTTT.

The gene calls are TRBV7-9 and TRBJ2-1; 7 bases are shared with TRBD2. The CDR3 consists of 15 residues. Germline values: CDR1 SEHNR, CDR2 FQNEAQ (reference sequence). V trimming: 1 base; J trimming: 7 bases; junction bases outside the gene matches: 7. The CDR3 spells CASSLGRGRGNEQFF. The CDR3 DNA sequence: TGTGCCAGCAGCTTAGGCCGCGGGAGAGGGAATGAGCAGTTCTTC. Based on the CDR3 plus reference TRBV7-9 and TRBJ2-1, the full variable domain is DTGVSQNPRHKITKRGQNVTFRCDPISEHNRLYWYRQTLGQGPEFLTYFQNEAQLEKSRLLSDRFSAERPKGSFSTLEIQRTEQGDSAMYLCASSLGRGRGNEQFFGPGTRLTVL.

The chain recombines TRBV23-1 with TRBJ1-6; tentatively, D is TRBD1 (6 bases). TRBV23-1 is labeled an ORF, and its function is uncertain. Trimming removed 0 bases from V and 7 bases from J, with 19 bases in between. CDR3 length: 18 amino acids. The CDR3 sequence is CASSQSNGQSKVNSPLHF. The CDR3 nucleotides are TGCGCCAGCAGTCAATCGAATGGACAGTCAAAGGTGAATTCACCCCTCCACTTT.

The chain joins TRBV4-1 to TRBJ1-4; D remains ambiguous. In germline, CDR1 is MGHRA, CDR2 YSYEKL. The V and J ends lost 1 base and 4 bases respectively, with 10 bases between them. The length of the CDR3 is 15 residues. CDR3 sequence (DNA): TGCGCCAGCAGCCAAGGTGCACAGTTTAATGAAAAACTGTTTTTT. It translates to CASSQGAQFNEKLFF.

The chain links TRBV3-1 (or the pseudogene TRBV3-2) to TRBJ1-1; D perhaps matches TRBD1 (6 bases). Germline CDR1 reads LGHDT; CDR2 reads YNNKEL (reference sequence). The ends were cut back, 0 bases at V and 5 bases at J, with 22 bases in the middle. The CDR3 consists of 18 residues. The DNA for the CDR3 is TGTGCCAGCAGCCAAGATCTTCTTTCTTACAGGGAAAGGACTGAAGCTTTCTTT. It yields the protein CASSQDLLSYRERTEAFF.

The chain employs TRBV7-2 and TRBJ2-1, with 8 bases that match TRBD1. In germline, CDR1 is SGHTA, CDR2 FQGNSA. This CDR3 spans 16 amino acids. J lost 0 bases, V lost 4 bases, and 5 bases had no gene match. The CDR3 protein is CASSSGQGVSYNEQFF. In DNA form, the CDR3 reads TGTGCCAGCAGCTCCGGACAGGGAGTCTCCTACAATGAGCAGTTCTTC.

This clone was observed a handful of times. The CDR3: CAISGMGGPDNYGYTF. CDR3 DNA: TGTGCCATCAGTGGAATGGGGGGGCCTGATAACTATGGCTACACCTTC. V usage is TRBV10-3 and J usage is TRBJ1-2; the D gene is possibly TRBD1 (6 bases). This CDR3 is 16 amino acids long. Germline V gene sequence: CDR1 ENHRY, CDR2 SYGVKD. With 4 bases removed from V and 1 base from J, the gap between germline ends came to 16 bases.

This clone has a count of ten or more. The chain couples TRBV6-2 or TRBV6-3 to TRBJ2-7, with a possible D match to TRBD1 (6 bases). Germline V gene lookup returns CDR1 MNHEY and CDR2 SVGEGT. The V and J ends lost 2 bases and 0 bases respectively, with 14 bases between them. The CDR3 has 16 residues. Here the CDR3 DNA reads TGTGCCAGCAGTTACCCCGTCTGGACAGTCTCCTACGAGCAGTACTTC. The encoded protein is CASSYPVWTVSYEQYF.

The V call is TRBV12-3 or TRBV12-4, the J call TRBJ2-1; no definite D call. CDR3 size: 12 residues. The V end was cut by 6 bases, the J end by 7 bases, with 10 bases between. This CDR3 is CASSPPVNEQFF. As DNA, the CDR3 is TGTGCCAGCAGCCCACCGGTTAATGAGCAGTTCTTC.